These 16 T cell receptor beta chains were sequenced from one sample in a study of shared clonotypes between healthy human individuals. Sequencing was performed with immunoSEQ multiplex PCR; in TCRdb, only in-frame clones are kept and a portion is missing. The table lists more than 850,000 clones, about 80% of them singletons, with roughly 0.56% in the top ten. The specimen was memory CD4+ T cells from PBMCs. Indicated subset: CD45RA-negative fraction. The receptor source for this set is a man younger than 35 in good health. Some clones in this sample may be carry-over from other donors' samples.

V usage is TRBV30 and J usage is TRBJ1-3; D gene unclear. The CDR3 sequence is 13 residues long. CDR1 and CDR2 from the germline V gene are GTSNPN and SVGIG (reference sequence). V lost 6 bases to trimming and J lost 1 base, with 10 bases between them. The CDR3 loop reads CACYEGSGNTIYF. In nucleotides, the CDR3 is TGTGCCTGCTACGAGGGATCTGGAAACACCATATATTTT.

The rearrangement joins TRBV4-2 to TRBJ2-7, with 11 nucleotides matching TRBD2. J lost 1 base, V lost 6 bases, and 8 bases had no gene match. Germline CDR1 is LGHNA and CDR2 is YNFKEQ. The CDR3 covers 16 residues. The CDR3 DNA sequence: TGTGCCAGCAGTTCCGGGGGGACTAGCGGTTCCTACGAGCAGTACTTC. Translation: CASSSGGTSGSYEQYF.

The chain has TRBV6-5 and TRBJ2-7; TRBD2 matches at 7 bases. The CDR3 runs to 14 residues. The V and J ends lost 6 bases and 3 bases, in that order; junction bases with no gene match: 8. CDR1 is MNHEY, CDR2 SVGAGI, per germline. The CDR3 DNA follows: TGTGCCAGCAGACCCCGGGACTACCTCTACGAGCAGTACTTC. As protein: CASRPRDYLYEQYF.

J is TRBJ2-7 and V is TRBV4-2; D may be TRBD2 (5 bases). The CDR3 runs 13 residues. V was shortened by 2 bases and J by 7 bases, with 12 bases between the two germline ends. Germline V gene data show CDR1 as LGHNA and CDR2 as YNFKEQ. The CDR3 bases are TGTGCCAGCAGCCAACGCACCCCGGGGGAGCAGTACTTC. Translation: CASSQRTPGEQYF.

The CDR3 DNA follows: TGTGCCAGTAGTAGAGGATTGGCTTTTGGCGGACCGAACACTGAAGCTTTCTTT. Translation gives CASSRGLAFGGPNTEAFF. This chain uses TRBV19 with TRBJ1-1; no clear D gene. CDR1 LNHDA and CDR2 SQIVND come from the germline V gene (reference sequence). The CDR3 runs 18 residues. V lost 4 bases, J lost 1 base, and 22 bases lay in between.

The CDR3 reads CASSVRPAGGETQYF. As DNA, the CDR3 is TGTGCCAGCAGCGTCCGCCCAGCGGGGGGGGAGACCCAGTACTTC. The chain links TRBV9 to TRBJ2-5; TRBD2 aligns across 10 bases. Germline V gives CDR1 SGDLS, CDR2 YYNGEE. Trimming at V came to 2 bases and at J to 5 bases, leaving 6 bases not matched to a gene. The CDR3 extends over 15 amino acids.

The V call is TRBV10-3, the J call TRBJ2-1; TRBD2 matches 12 bases. Germline values: CDR1 ENHRY, CDR2 SYGVKD. The CDR3 is made up of 17 amino acids. V was clipped by 5 bases and J by 6 bases; unmatched bases: 11. The CDR3 coding sequence is TGTGCCATCAGTCCGGGACTAGCGGGCGGAAGGATCAATGAGCAGTTCTTC. It is translated as CAISPGLAGGRINEQFF.

The rearrangement uses TRBV28 and TRBJ1-2; D uncertain. V shed 7 bases and J shed 1 base, with 4 bases lying between them. Germline CDR1 is MDHEN and CDR2 is SYDVKM. The CDR3 extends over 11 amino acids. CDR3: CASKDNYGYTF. In DNA, the CDR3 is TGTGCCAGCAAGGATAACTATGGCTACACCTTC.

The V gene is TRBV4-2, the J gene TRBJ2-7, with D perhaps matching TRBD1 (5 bases). Germline V gene sequence: CDR1 LGHNA, CDR2 YNFKEQ. CDR3 length: 15 residues. V was trimmed by 0 bases and J by 6 bases, leaving 15 bases between them. The CDR3 sequence: CASSQEAGFWVEQYF. DNA for the CDR3: TGTGCCAGCAGCCAAGAAGCAGGGTTTTGGGTCGAGCAGTACTTC.

The gene calls are TRBV28 and TRBJ2-1; D gene ambiguous. Germline assignment: CDR1 MDHEN and CDR2 SYDVKM. Trimming removed 4 bases from V and 1 base from J, with 14 bases in between. The CDR3 extends over 16 amino acids. CDR3 nucleotide sequence: TGTGCCAGCAGTTCCTACTCATACGTATCCTACAATGAGCAGTTCTTC. This encodes CASSSYSYVSYNEQFF. Drawing the rest from reference TRBV28 and TRBJ2-1, the complete variable domain is DVKVTQSSRYLVKRTGEKVFLECVQDMDHENMFWYRQDPGLGLRLIYFSYDVKMKEKGDIPEGYSVSREKKERFSLILESASTNQTSMYLCASSSYSYVSYNEQFFGPGTRLTVL.

V gene TRBV7-2 combines with J gene TRBJ2-7; D unresolved. Germline CDR1 is SGHTA and CDR2 is FQGNSA. The CDR3 runs 14 residues. The ends were cut back, 5 bases at V and 4 bases at J, with 15 bases in the middle. For the CDR3, the DNA is TGTGCCAGCAGCCAGGCCCCTACCATGTACGAGCAGTACTTC. It codes for CASSQAPTMYEQYF.

V is TRBV28 and J is TRBJ1-5; 8 bases fit TRBD1. Trimming removed 6 bases from V and 2 bases from J; junction bases left unmatched: 15. The CDR3 is made up of 18 amino acids. From germline, CDR1 is MDHEN and CDR2 SYDVKM. The CDR3 region is CASRAGQNRQGRNQPQHF. CDR3 bases: TGTGCCAGCAGGGCGGGTCAAAACCGACAGGGGCGCAATCAGCCCCAGCATTTT.

The chain recombines TRBV18 with TRBJ2-2, with D possibly matching TRBD1 (7 bases). CDR1 and CDR2 (germline): KGHSH, LQKENI. The CDR3 runs 15 residues. Trimming shortened V by 6 bases and J by 6 bases, and 17 bases separated the two germline ends. The CDR3 DNA is TGTGCCAGCTCCGTAAAGGACAGGAGGGCCGGGGAGCTGTTTTTT. This gives the protein CASSVKDRRAGELFF.

At least ten counts were recorded for this clone. The rearrangement joins TRBV7-7 to TRBJ2-3; D call uncertain. CDR1 is SSHAT, CDR2 FNYEAQ, per germline (reference sequence). V dropped 5 bases and J dropped 3 bases, with 12 bases sitting between them. This CDR3 has 14 amino acids. CDR3 region: CASSPGVATDTQYF. The CDR3 DNA follows: TGTGCCAGCAGCCCCGGTGTCGCAACAGATACGCAGTATTTT. Using reference TRBV7-7 and TRBJ2-3 for the parts outside the CDR3, the full variable domain is GAGVSQSPRYKVTKRGQDVTLRCDPISSHATLYWYQQALGQGPEFLTYFNYEAQPDKSGLPSDRFSAERPEGSISTLTIQRTEQRDSAMYRCASSPGVATDTQYFGPGTRLTVL.

This chain uses TRBV19 with TRBJ2-1; a possible D gene is TRBD2 (5 bases). V lost 5 bases to trimming and J lost 0 bases, with 14 bases between them. Germline assignment: CDR1 LNHDA and CDR2 SQIVND (reference sequence). This CDR3 contains 16 residues. The CDR3 spells CASSPLSGSSYNEQFF. The DNA of the CDR3 is TGTGCCAGTAGTCCCTTAAGCGGTAGCTCCTACAATGAGCAGTTCTTC.

The J gene is TRBJ2-7, the V gene TRBV27, with a tentative D call TRBD1 (5 bases). Germline V gene data show CDR1 as MNHEY and CDR2 as SMNVEV (reference sequence). The CDR3 length is 14 residues. Trimming stripped 3 bases from V and 2 bases from J, with 11 bases between. The CDR3 coding sequence is TGTGCCAGCAGTTTTGACAGCAATCCCTACGAGCAGTACTTC. This codes for CASSFDSNPYEQYF.